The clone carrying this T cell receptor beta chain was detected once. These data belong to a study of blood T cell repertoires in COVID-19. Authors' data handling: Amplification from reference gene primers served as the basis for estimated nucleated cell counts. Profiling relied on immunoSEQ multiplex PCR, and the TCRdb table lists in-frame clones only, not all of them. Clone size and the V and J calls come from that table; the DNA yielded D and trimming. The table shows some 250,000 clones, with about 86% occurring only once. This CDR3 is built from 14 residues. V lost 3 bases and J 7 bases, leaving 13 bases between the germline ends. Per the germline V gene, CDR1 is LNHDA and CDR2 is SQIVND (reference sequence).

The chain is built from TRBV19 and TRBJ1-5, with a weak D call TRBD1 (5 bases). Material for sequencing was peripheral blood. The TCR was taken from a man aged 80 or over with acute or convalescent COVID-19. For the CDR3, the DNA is TGTGCCAGTAGTATGGGGCAGTCATGGCAGCCCCAGCATTTT. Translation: CASSMGQSWQPQHF.